This is a list of T cell receptor beta chains from one sample in a study of identifying expanded T cells in peripheral blood. Profiling relied on immunoSEQ multiplex PCR, and the TCRdb table lists in-frame clones only, not all of them. The sample lists around 76,000 clones; approximately 87% were seen once. Sequencing used blood. The receptors derive from a person aged 18 to 75 in good health. The CDR3 runs from the conserved cysteine through the conserved F or W. The order of the fields is D gene, V gene, clone size, J gene, CDR3 DNA, CDR3 protein. The D gene is left open where the match is weak. Size tells how often a clone was seen (once, few, many) or the class of an expanded clone, and some rows leave it out.

D gene: TRBD1
V gene: TRBV10-3
clone size: .
J gene: TRBJ2-7
CDR3 DNA: TGTGCCATCAGGGGGACAGCTTCTGGGCAGTACTTC
CDR3 protein: CAIRGTASGQYF

D gene: .
V gene: TRBV19
clone size: .
J gene: TRBJ2-6
CDR3 DNA: TGTGCCAGTAGTATTAGGGGAAACTCTGGGGCCAACGTCCTGACTTTC
CDR3 protein: CASSIRGNSGANVLTF

D gene: .
V gene: TRBV20-1
clone size: .
J gene: TRBJ1-2
CDR3 DNA: TGCAGTGCTGGGTTGGACTATGGCTACACCTTC
CDR3 protein: CSAGLDYGYTF

D gene: .
V gene: TRBV28
clone size: .
J gene: TRBJ1-1
CDR3 DNA: TGTGCCAGCAGTTTAGTCGGGGGCCTGTCCGGGGACGCTGAAGCTTTCTTT
CDR3 protein: CASSLVGGLSGDAEAFF

D gene: .
V gene: TRBV6-5
clone size: .
J gene: TRBJ2-4
CDR3 DNA: TGTGCCAGCAGTTACTACTTGGGACACATTCAGTACTTC
CDR3 protein: CASSYYLGHIQYF

D gene: TRBD1
V gene: TRBV27
clone size: .
J gene: TRBJ1-2
CDR3 DNA: TGTGCCAGCAGTTGGGGGCCGGGACAGGGGGCTGAGATTGGAGGCTACACCTTC
CDR3 protein: CASSWGPGQGAEIGGYTF

D gene: TRBD2
V gene: TRBV28
clone size: once
J gene: TRBJ2-7
CDR3 DNA: TGTGCCAGCAGTTATGGCGGCGGGAGGTCGCACGAGCAGTACTTC
CDR3 protein: CASSYGGGRSHEQYF

D gene: .
V gene: TRBV10-2
clone size: .
J gene: TRBJ2-7
CDR3 DNA: TGCGCCAGCAGTGAAATCGATTCCTACGAGCAGTACTTC
CDR3 protein: CASSEIDSYEQYF

D gene: TRBD2
V gene: TRBV7-2
clone size: .
J gene: TRBJ2-1
CDR3 DNA: TGTGCCAGCAGCTCCGTAGGACTAGCGGGAGGGCAAGAGCAGTTCTTC
CDR3 protein: CASSSVGLAGGQEQFF

D gene: TRBD2
V gene: TRBV7-6
clone size: .
J gene: TRBJ2-1
CDR3 DNA: TGTGCCAGCAGCCCATCCCCTGAATGGTCTAGCGGTGAGCAGTTCTTC
CDR3 protein: CASSPSPEWSSGEQFF

D gene: .
V gene: TRBV5-6
clone size: .
J gene: TRBJ2-5
CDR3 DNA: TGTGCCAGCAGCTTGCTGGCAGGGAAGCAAGAGACCCAGTACTTC
CDR3 protein: CASSLLAGKQETQYF

D gene: TRBD2
V gene: TRBV27
clone size: .
J gene: TRBJ2-3
CDR3 DNA: TGTGCCAGCAGTTCTCCGGGGGGACGCACAGATACGCAGTATTTT
CDR3 protein: CASSSPGGRTDTQYF

D gene: .
V gene: TRBV19
clone size: .
J gene: TRBJ2-3
CDR3 DNA: TGTGCCAGTAAAAAAGCCCAGAGTACAGATACGCAGTATTTT
CDR3 protein: CASKKAQSTDTQYF

D gene: .
V gene: TRBV7-3
clone size: .
J gene: TRBJ2-3
CDR3 DNA: TGTGCCAGCAGCCTTTTCCTAGGCGACGATACGCAGTATTTT
CDR3 protein: CASSLFLGDDTQYF

D gene: .
V gene: TRBV7-2
clone size: .
J gene: TRBJ1-5
CDR3 DNA: TGTGCCAGCAGCCTGGCGGGGGGCACTGGTCAGCCCCAGCATTTT
CDR3 protein: CASSLAGGTGQPQHF

D gene: .
V gene: TRBV18
clone size: .
J gene: TRBJ1-2
CDR3 DNA: TGTGCCAGCTCACCGTCGGCCATCTCTAACTATGGCTACACCTTC
CDR3 protein: CASSPSAISNYGYTF

D gene: .
V gene: TRBV29-1
clone size: once
J gene: TRBJ1-1
CDR3 DNA: TGCAGCGTTGGTGGGGTGCTGACAGAAATGAACACTGAAGCTTTCTTT
CDR3 protein: CSVGGVLTEMNTEAFF

D gene: TRBD1
V gene: TRBV19
clone size: .
J gene: TRBJ1-1
CDR3 DNA: TGTGCCAGTAGTGTGGGACAGGGGACTGAAGCTTTCTTT
CDR3 protein: CASSVGQGTEAFF

D gene: .
V gene: TRBV7-2
clone size: once
J gene: TRBJ2-1
CDR3 DNA: TGTGCCAGCAGCTTTAGTCGGGGAAGCTCCTACAATGAGCAGTTCTTC
CDR3 protein: CASSFSRGSSYNEQFF

D gene: .
V gene: TRBV5-3
clone size: .
J gene: TRBJ1-4
CDR3 DNA: TGTGCCAGAAGTTCCAGCGGGGGAGCCGATGAAAAACTGTTTTTT
CDR3 protein: CARSSSGGADEKLFF

D gene: TRBD2
V gene: TRBV7-2
clone size: .
J gene: TRBJ2-7
CDR3 DNA: TGTGCCAGCAGCCCACCCGGGACTAGCGGACTAGAGCAGTACTTC
CDR3 protein: CASSPPGTSGLEQYF

D gene: .
V gene: TRBV27
clone size: .
J gene: TRBJ2-1
CDR3 DNA: TGTGCCAGCCCTGAGCCCGTTGATGAGCAGTTCTTC
CDR3 protein: CASPEPVDEQFF

D gene: .
V gene: TRBV7-8
clone size: .
J gene: TRBJ1-1
CDR3 DNA: TGTGCCAGCAGCTTAGATGGCAGGCAGGGCACTGAAGCTTTCTTT
CDR3 protein: CASSLDGRQGTEAFF

D gene: .
V gene: TRBV2
clone size: few
J gene: TRBJ2-5
CDR3 DNA: TGTGCCAGCAGTCCGAGAGAGACCCAGTACTTC
CDR3 protein: CASSPRETQYF

D gene: .
V gene: TRBV9
clone size: .
J gene: TRBJ1-5
CDR3 DNA: TGTGCCAGCAGCGTAGGTAGCAATCAGCCCCAGCATTTT
CDR3 protein: CASSVGSNQPQHF

D gene: TRBD2
V gene: TRBV5-1
clone size: .
J gene: TRBJ2-5
CDR3 DNA: TGCGCCAGCAGGCTAGCGGGGGGGGCGCAAGAGACCCAGTACTTC
CDR3 protein: CASRLAGGAQETQYF

D gene: .
V gene: TRBV6-1
clone size: once
J gene: TRBJ2-3
CDR3 DNA: TGTGCCAGCAGTGATACTAGAGGCACAGATACGCAGTATTTT
CDR3 protein: CASSDTRGTDTQYF

D gene: .
V gene: TRBV5-1
clone size: .
J gene: TRBJ2-1
CDR3 DNA: TGCGCCAGCAGCTTGGCCACGGTATCCAATGAGCAGTTCTTC
CDR3 protein: CASSLATVSNEQFF

D gene: TRBD1
V gene: TRBV9
clone size: once
J gene: TRBJ2-1
CDR3 DNA: TGTGCCAGCAGCGTATCGACAGGGTTTTTCAATGAGCAGTTCTTC
CDR3 protein: CASSVSTGFFNEQFF

D gene: .
V gene: TRBV28
clone size: .
J gene: TRBJ2-7
CDR3 DNA: TGTGCCAGCGGAAGGTGGGGCCGCGAGCAGTACTTC
CDR3 protein: CASGRWGREQYF

D gene: TRBD1
V gene: TRBV19
clone size: .
J gene: TRBJ2-2
CDR3 DNA: TGTGCCAGTAGTATGAGTATAGGGGGCAGGGACACCGGGGAGCTGTTTTTT
CDR3 protein: CASSMSIGGRDTGELFF

D gene: .
V gene: TRBV28
clone size: .
J gene: TRBJ1-1
CDR3 DNA: TGTGGCACAGGTTTGAACACTGAAGCTTTCTTT
CDR3 protein: CGTGLNTEAFF

D gene: .
V gene: TRBV20-1
clone size: .
J gene: TRBJ2-7
CDR3 DNA: TGCAGTGCTATGGACCCCCTGGGGCAGTACTTC
CDR3 protein: CSAMDPLGQYF

D gene: .
V gene: TRBV15
clone size: .
J gene: TRBJ1-5
CDR3 DNA: TGTGCCACCAGCAAGAAGAGACAGAGTACCAATCAGCCCCAGCATTTT
CDR3 protein: CATSKKRQSTNQPQHF

D gene: .
V gene: TRBV6-6
clone size: .
J gene: TRBJ1-3
CDR3 DNA: TGTGCCAGCAGTTACTCCGTTTCTGGAAACACCATATATTTT
CDR3 protein: CASSYSVSGNTIYF

D gene: .
V gene: TRBV7-2
clone size: .
J gene: TRBJ1-3
CDR3 DNA: TGTGCCAGCAGCTTAACGTCGGGGGTCGGAAACACCATATATTTT
CDR3 protein: CASSLTSGVGNTIYF

D gene: .
V gene: TRBV15
clone size: .
J gene: TRBJ2-2
CDR3 DNA: TGTGCCACCAGCGGGGACTCCCTCACCGGGGAGCTGTTTTTT
CDR3 protein: CATSGDSLTGELFF

D gene: .
V gene: TRBV5-4
clone size: .
J gene: TRBJ2-5
CDR3 DNA: TGTGCCAGCAGCTTGGCTGCGACGGGGACCCAGTACTTC
CDR3 protein: CASSLAATGTQYF

D gene: .
V gene: TRBV5-6
clone size: .
J gene: TRBJ2-7
CDR3 DNA: TGTGCCAGCAGCTTGGGGATAACCTACGAGCAGTACTTC
CDR3 protein: CASSLGITYEQYF

D gene: .
V gene: TRBV23-1
clone size: .
J gene: TRBJ1-6
CDR3 DNA: TGCGCCAGCATAGCGGGGGGCTCGGAACCCCTCCACTTT
CDR3 protein: CASIAGGSEPLHF

D gene: .
V gene: TRBV20-1
clone size: .
J gene: TRBJ1-2
CDR3 DNA: TGCAGTGCACCCGCTCGGTATGGCTACACCTTC
CDR3 protein: CSAPARYGYTF

D gene: .
V gene: TRBV18
clone size: few
J gene: TRBJ1-2
CDR3 DNA: TGTGCCAGCTCACCTGGTTCCGGGCGGGGTGGCTACACCTTC
CDR3 protein: CASSPGSGRGGYTF

D gene: .
V gene: TRBV27
clone size: medium-sized
J gene: TRBJ2-2
CDR3 DNA: TGTGCCAGCAGTTTTGCAGGGAACACCGGGGAGCTGTTTTTT
CDR3 protein: CASSFAGNTGELFF

D gene: .
V gene: TRBV12-5
clone size: .
J gene: TRBJ2-7
CDR3 DNA: TGTGCTAGTGGGTACAGGGTCCACGAGCAGTACTTC
CDR3 protein: CASGYRVHEQYF

D gene: .
V gene: TRBV9
clone size: .
J gene: TRBJ2-1
CDR3 DNA: TGTGCCAGCAGCGAACCCCTCACAGGCGTCGAAGGCAATGAGCAGTTCTTC
CDR3 protein: CASSEPLTGVEGNEQFF

D gene: .
V gene: TRBV11-3
clone size: .
J gene: TRBJ2-1
CDR3 DNA: TGTGCCAGCAGCTTACAGGGATCCTACAATGAGCAGTTCTTC
CDR3 protein: CASSLQGSYNEQFF

D gene: TRBD2
V gene: TRBV30
clone size: once
J gene: TRBJ2-3
CDR3 DNA: TGTGCCGGAATATACGGGGGAGGGGATACGCAGTATTTT
CDR3 protein: CAGIYGGGDTQYF

D gene: .
V gene: TRBV7-9
clone size: .
J gene: TRBJ2-2
CDR3 DNA: TGTGCCAGCAGCTTCAGGGGTCCGAACACCGGGGAGCTGTTTTTT
CDR3 protein: CASSFRGPNTGELFF

D gene: TRBD2
V gene: TRBV7-8
clone size: .
J gene: TRBJ2-7
CDR3 DNA: TGTGCCAGCAGCTTCGAAGCGGGAGTTGTGTACGAGCAGTACTTC
CDR3 protein: CASSFEAGVVYEQYF